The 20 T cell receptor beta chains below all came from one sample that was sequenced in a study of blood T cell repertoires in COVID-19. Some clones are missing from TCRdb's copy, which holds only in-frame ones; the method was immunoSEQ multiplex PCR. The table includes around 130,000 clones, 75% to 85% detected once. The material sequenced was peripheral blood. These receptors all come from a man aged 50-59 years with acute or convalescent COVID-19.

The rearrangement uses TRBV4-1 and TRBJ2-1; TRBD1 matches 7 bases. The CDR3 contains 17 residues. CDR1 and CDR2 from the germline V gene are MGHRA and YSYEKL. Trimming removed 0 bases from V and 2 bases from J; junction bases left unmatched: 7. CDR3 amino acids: CASSQEVTGRTYNEQFF. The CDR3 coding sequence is TGCGCCAGCAGCCAAGAGGTGACAGGGCGAACCTACAATGAGCAGTTCTTC.

The CDR3 DNA reads as TGTGCCAGCAGTTTACAGGGGGCAGAGCAGCCCCAGCATTTT. Translation: CASSLQGAEQPQHF. The gene calls are TRBV6-5 and TRBJ1-5; TRBD1 agrees at 9 bases. V lost 4 bases and J lost 7; bases outside the gene matches: 5. The CDR3 has 14 residues. Germline lookup yields CDR1 MNHEY and CDR2 SVGAGI.

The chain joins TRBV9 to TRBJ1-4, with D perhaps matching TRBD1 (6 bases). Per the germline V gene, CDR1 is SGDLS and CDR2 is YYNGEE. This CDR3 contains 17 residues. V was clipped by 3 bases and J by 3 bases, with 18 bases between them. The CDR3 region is CASSATGSSRPNEKLFF. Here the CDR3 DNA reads TGTGCCAGCAGCGCTACAGGGTCGTCTAGGCCTAATGAAAAACTGTTTTTT.

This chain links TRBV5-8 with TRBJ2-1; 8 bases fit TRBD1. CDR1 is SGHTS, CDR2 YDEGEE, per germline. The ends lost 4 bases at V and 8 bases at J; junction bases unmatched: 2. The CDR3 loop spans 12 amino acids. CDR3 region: CASSGQGDEQFF. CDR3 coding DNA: TGTGCCAGCAGCGGACAGGGCGATGAGCAGTTCTTC.

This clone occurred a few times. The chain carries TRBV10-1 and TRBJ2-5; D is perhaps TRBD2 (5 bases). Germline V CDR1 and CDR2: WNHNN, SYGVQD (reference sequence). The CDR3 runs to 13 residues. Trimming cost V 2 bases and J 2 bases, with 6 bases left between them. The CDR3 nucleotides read TGCGCCAGCAGTGAGGAGGGACAAGAGACCCAGTACTTC. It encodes CASSEEGQETQYF.

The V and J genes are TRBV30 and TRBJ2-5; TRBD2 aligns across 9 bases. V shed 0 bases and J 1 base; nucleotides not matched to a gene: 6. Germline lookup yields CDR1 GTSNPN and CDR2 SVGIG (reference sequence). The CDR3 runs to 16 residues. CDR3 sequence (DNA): TGTGCCTGGAGTGTACCCAGCGGGGGGACCCAAGAGACCCAGTACTTC. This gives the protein CAWSVPSGGTQETQYF.

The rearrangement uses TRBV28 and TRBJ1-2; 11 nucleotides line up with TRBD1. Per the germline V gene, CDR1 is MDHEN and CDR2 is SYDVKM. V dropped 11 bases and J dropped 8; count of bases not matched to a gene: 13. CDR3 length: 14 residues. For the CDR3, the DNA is TGTGCCGTATTAAGCCGGACAGGGGGCGCCGGCTACACCTTC. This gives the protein CAVLSRTGGAGYTF.

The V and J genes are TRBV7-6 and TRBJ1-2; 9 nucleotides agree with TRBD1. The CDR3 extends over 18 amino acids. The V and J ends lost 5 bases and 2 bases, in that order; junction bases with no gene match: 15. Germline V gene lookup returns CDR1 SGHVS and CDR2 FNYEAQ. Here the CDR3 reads CASSLRGNTGTGNYGYTF. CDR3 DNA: TGTGCCAGCAGCCTAAGGGGGAATACCGGGACAGGGAACTATGGCTACACCTTC.

DNA of the CDR3: TGTGCCAGCAGCTTAGGACGGGGTCCAACCTACGAGCAGTACTTC. This encodes CASSLGRGPTYEQYF. The chain carries TRBV11-2 and TRBJ2-7, with D maybe TRBD2 (5 bases). Germline V gene sequence: CDR1 SGHAT, CDR2 FQNNGV. V lost 1 base and J 2 bases, leaving 12 bases between the germline ends. This CDR3 has 15 residues.

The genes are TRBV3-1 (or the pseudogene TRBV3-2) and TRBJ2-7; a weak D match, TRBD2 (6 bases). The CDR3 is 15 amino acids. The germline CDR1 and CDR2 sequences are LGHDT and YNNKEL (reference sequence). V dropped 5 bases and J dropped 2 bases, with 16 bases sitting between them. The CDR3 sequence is CASSAGTRYPYEQYF. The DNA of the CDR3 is TGTGCCAGCAGCGCCGGGACTCGCTACCCCTACGAGCAGTACTTC.

The CDR3: CASSRRSGPSTDTQYF. In DNA form, the CDR3 reads TGTGCCAGCAGCCGACGTAGCGGACCTAGCACAGATACGCAGTATTTT. The rearrangement joins TRBV3-1 (or the pseudogene TRBV3-2) to TRBJ2-3; tentative D call: TRBD2 (6 bases). Between the trimmed V and J ends, which lost 4 bases and 0 bases, there was a span of 14 bases. The CDR3 is 16 residues long. CDR1 and CDR2 from the germline V gene are LGHDT and YNNKEL (reference sequence).

The CDR3 is CMGRGTSGSDEQFF. CDR3 DNA: TGCATGGGCCGAGGGACTAGCGGGAGTGATGAGCAGTTCTTC. The chain uses TRBV29-1 and TRBJ2-1; 14 positions agree with TRBD2. The CDR3 runs to 14 residues. Germline assignment: CDR1 SQVTM and CDR2 ANQGSEA.

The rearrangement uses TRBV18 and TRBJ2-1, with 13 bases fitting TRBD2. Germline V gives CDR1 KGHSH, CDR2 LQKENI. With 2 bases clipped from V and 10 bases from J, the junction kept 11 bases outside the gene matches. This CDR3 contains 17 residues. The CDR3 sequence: CASSPTSGLAGVYEQFF. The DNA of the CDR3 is TGTGCCAGCTCACCAACCTCAGGACTAGCGGGAGTCTACGAGCAGTTCTTC. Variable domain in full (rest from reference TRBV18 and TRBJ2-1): NAGVMQNPRHLVRRRGQEARLRCSPMKGHSHVYWYRQLPEEGLKFMVYLQKENIIDESGMPKERFSAEFPKEGPSILRIQQVVRGDSAAYFCASSPTSGLAGVYEQFFGPGTRLTVL.

Here the CDR3 DNA reads TGTGCCAGCAGTTACAGGACAGGGACCACAGATACGCAGTATTTT. Protein sequence: CASSYRTGTTDTQYF. The J gene is TRBJ2-3, the V gene TRBV6-6, with TRBD1 identical over 8 bases. Germline V gene sequence: CDR1 MNHNY, CDR2 SVGAGI (reference sequence). The ends lost 2 bases at V and 2 bases at J; junction bases unmatched: 3. The CDR3 is 15 amino acids.

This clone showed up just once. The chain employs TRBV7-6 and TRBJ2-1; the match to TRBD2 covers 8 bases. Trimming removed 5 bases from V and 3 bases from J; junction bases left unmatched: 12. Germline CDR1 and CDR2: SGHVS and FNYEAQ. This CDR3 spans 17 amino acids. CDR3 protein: CASSPTVGAGGYNEQFF. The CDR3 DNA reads TGTGCCAGCAGCCCCACAGTTGGCGCGGGGGGCTACAATGAGCAGTTCTTC.

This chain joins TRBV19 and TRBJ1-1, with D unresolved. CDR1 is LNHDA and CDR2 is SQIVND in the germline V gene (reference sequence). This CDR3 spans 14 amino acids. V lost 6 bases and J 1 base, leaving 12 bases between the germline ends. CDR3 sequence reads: CASRLGARNTEAFF. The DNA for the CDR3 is TGTGCCAGTAGATTGGGAGCAAGGAACACTGAAGCTTTCTTT.

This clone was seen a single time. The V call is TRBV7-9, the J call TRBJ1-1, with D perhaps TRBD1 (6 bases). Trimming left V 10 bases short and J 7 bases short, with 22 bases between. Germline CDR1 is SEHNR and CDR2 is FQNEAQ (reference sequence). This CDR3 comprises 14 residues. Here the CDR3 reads CATAKRDMALEAFF. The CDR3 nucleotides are TGTGCCACCGCCAAAAGGGACATGGCGCTTGAAGCTTTCTTT.

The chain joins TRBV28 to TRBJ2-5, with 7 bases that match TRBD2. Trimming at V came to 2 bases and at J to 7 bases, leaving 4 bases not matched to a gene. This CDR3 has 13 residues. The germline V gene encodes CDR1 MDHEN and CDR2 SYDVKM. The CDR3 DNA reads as TGTGCCAGCAGTTTAGCGGGAGTGGCGACCCAGTACTTC. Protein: CASSLAGVATQYF.

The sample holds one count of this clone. The DNA for the CDR3 is TGCGCCAGCAGCCTCGGAGGGGAGAACAATGAGCAGTTCTTC. This gives the protein CASSLGGENNEQFF. The rearrangement uses TRBV5-1 and TRBJ2-1; tentatively, D is TRBD2 (6 bases). V lost 4 bases and J lost 5, with 13 bases in between. The CDR3 totals 14 residues. CDR1 is SGHRS and CDR2 is YFSETQ in the germline V gene. The whole variable domain, remainder taken from reference TRBV5-1 and TRBJ2-1, is KAGVTQTPRYLIKTRGQQVTLSCSPISGHRSVSWYQQTPGQGLQFLFEYFSETQRNKGNFPGRFSGRQFSNSRSEMNVSTLELGDSALYLCASSLGGENNEQFFGPGTRLTVL.

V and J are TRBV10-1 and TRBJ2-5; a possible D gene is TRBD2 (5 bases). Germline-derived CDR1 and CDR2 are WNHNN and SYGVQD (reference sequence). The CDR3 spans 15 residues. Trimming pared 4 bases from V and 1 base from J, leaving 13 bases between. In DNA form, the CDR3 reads TGCGCCAGCAGTGGCCCCGGTGAGGGCCAAGAGACCCAGTACTTC. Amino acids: CASSGPGEGQETQYF.